This T cell receptor beta chain appears in the sequencing data of a study of human T cells and chemical hapten exposure. Study context: There were weekly diphenylcyclopropenone doses to the scalp for patients throughout the roughly 25-week study. Per-sample TCR yield variability stemmed mainly from small pooled library volume differences.

The V gene lost 8 bases and the J gene lost 0 bases, with 14 bases spanning the gap. CDR3 length: 16 residues. Looked up from germline, CDR1 is MDHEN and CDR2 is SYDVKM. TCRdb reprocessed the RACE reads via MiXCR and lists one record per CDR3 protein. The sample yields a few hundred thousand distinct CDR3 sequences, approximately 5% seen once. Time point given: patch test 1, 2 weeks after DPC sensitization. The treatment here: therapeutic diphenylcyclopropenone sensitization with weekly scalp DPC. The sample holds many counts of this clonotype. The J gene is TRBJ2-6, the V gene TRBV28; D ambiguous. The clonotype originates from a woman between 50 and 59 years old with alopecia areata. Some clones in this sample may be carry-over from other donors' samples. The material was whole blood, obtained in connection with sensitization to the hapten diphenylcyclopropenone (DPC). For the CDR3, the DNA is TGTGCCAGCGAACCAGAATCAGGCTCTGGGGCCAACGTCCTGACTTTC. It encodes CASEPESGSGANVLTF.